This T cell receptor beta chain was sequenced for a study of somatic mutations in cytotoxic T cells in rheumatoid arthritis. Germline loops: CDR1 MNHNY, CDR2 SVGAGI (reference sequence). The CDR3 spans 13 residues. With V trimmed by 8 bases and J by 9 bases, 7 bases remained unmatched. Clones were read by immunoSEQ multiplex PCR, and TCRdb kept only the in-frame ones, dropping some. The sample shows roughly 15,000 clones, nearly 80% of them seen only once. This receptor was identified in an adult with rheumatoid arthritis. Material for sequencing was CD8+ T cells sorted from blood. This sequence joins TRBV6-6 and TRBJ2-1; TRBD2 matches 10 bases. As DNA, the CDR3 is TGTGCCAGCGGACTAGCGGAGTGGAGTGAGCAGTTCTTC. Translating gives CASGLAEWSEQFF.